This T cell receptor (beta chain) is from a study of post-analysis software for immune sequencing data. Across the whole study: Multiple sclerosis in the patients followed relapsing-remitting, secondary progressive and progressive-relapsing courses.

Study-wide results and caveats: Relative to controls, patients had several TRBV segments at higher frequency, with TRBV5-6, TRBV5-1 and TRBV20-1 among these. Compared with controls, patients showed significantly lower normalized Chao1 diversity.

In its sample, this clonotype was seen a few times. The antigen is undetermined. Germline V gene data show CDR1 as ENHRY and CDR2 as SYGVKD. The CDR3 sequence is 16 residues long. Prepared TCR beta cDNA libraries contained unique molecular identifiers. T cells numbering roughly 0.95 to 10 million gave rise to a few hundred thousand cDNA molecules. TCRdb re-derived calls from the PCR reads in MiXCR, one entry per CDR3 protein. The data contain almost 700,000 distinct CDR3 sequences, 55% to 60% of them singletons. The sample was blood. The sequence derives from a girl aged 2 to 10 with multiple sclerosis. The gene calls are TRBV10-3 and TRBJ2-7; 8 bases map to TRBD2. The closer fit of TRBJ2-1 to the DNA end suggests the J call may be wrong. The CDR3 DNA is TGTGCCATCAGCCCACTCAGCGGGGGACTATACAATGAGCAGTTCTTC. This codes for CAISPLSGGLYNEQFF.